This TCR beta chain comes out of a study of spatial heterogeneity in lung cancer. Whole-study findings and limits: Tracking of tumor mutation counts was seen in expanded intratumoral alpha and beta TCR counts. Beta chains had around 12% coverage of tumor T cells, and alpha chains had roughly 7%.

Time point meaning: sample taken at primary tumor resection. Each CDR3 protein gets one entry after TCRdb re-called the 5' RACE reads with MiXCR. The sample holds 20,000 to 30,000 distinct CDR3 sequences, over 7.5% seen once. Of note for this clonotype: As yet, its antigen is unknown.

V lost 8 bases, J lost 4 bases, and 7 bases stayed unmatched. This CDR3 has 12 residues. CDR1 is GTSNPN and CDR2 is SVGIG in the germline V gene (reference sequence). The TCR originated in a male donor with early-stage non-small cell lung cancer. The chain uses TRBV30 and TRBJ2-7; the match to TRBD2 covers 8 bases. Specimen: lung tumor tissue, collected at surgery. As DNA, the CDR3 is TGTGCCCGATCAGCGGGGGTTTACGAGCAGTACTTC. This gives the protein CARSAGVYEQYF.